This entry lists 24 T cell receptor beta chains sequenced from one sample in a study of blood T cell repertoires in COVID-19. Here immunoSEQ multiplex PCR was the method, and the copy in TCRdb shows in-frame clones only, minus some. The repertoire has 150,000 to 200,000 clones, 92% of them found once; the top ten carry nearly 5%. Sequencing was done on a sample of peripheral blood. The receptors originated from a man in his thirties or forties with COVID-19, enrolled during active disease.

This rearrangement joins TRBV11-2 to TRBJ1-1; possibly TRBD1 for D (5 bases). The CDR3 length is 14 residues. Trimming left V 0 bases short and J 12 bases short, with 17 bases between. Germline CDR1 and CDR2: SGHAT and FQNNGV. CDR3 region: CASSLDRGVPQTFF. The DNA for the CDR3 is TGTGCCAGCAGCTTAGATCGGGGGGTGCCCCAAACTTTCTTT.

This clone is categorized as medium-sized. The chain recombines TRBV9 with TRBJ1-2; 7 bases agree with TRBD1. CDR3 size: 14 residues. Germline V gene data show CDR1 as SGDLS and CDR2 as YYNGEE. Trimming cost V 3 bases and J 5 bases; bases outside gene matches: 7. CDR3 protein: CASSAGQSIYGYTF. In DNA form, the CDR3 reads TGTGCCAGCAGCGCGGGACAGAGTATTTATGGCTACACCTTC. The whole variable domain, remainder taken from reference TRBV9 and TRBJ1-2, is DSGVTQTPKHLITATGQRVTLRCSPRSGDLSVYWYQQSLDQGLQFLIQYYNGEERAKGNILERFSAQQFPDLHSELNLSSLELGDSALYFCASSAGQSIYGYTFGSGTRLTVV.

The rearrangement links TRBV6-6 to TRBJ2-2; 8 nucleotides agree with TRBD1. Germline CDR1 MNHNY, CDR2 SVGAGI (reference sequence). V shed 0 bases, J shed 5 bases, and the junction held 5 bases outside the gene matches. The CDR3 consists of 16 residues. This CDR3 reads CASSYSGRGRTGELFF. CDR3 DNA: TGTGCCAGCAGTTACTCGGGCAGGGGGCGAACCGGGGAGCTGTTTTTT.

The rearrangement uses TRBV5-4 and TRBJ1-5, with TRBD1 matching over 8 bases. There are 16 residues in the CDR3. CDR1 SGHNT and CDR2 YYREEE come from the germline V gene (reference sequence). V lost 0 bases and J lost 3; bases outside the gene matches: 5. CDR3 sequence (DNA): TGTGCCAGCAGCTTGGGAGGACAGGGACACAATCAGCCCCAGCATTTT. This encodes CASSLGGQGHNQPQHF.

The chain joins TRBV29-1 to TRBJ1-2; maybe TRBD1 (5 bases). The CDR3 covers 14 residues. Germline V lookup: CDR1 SQVTM, CDR2 ANQGSEA. Trimming left V 3 bases short and J 0 bases short, with 11 bases between. This CDR3 reads CSVDLGGANYGYTF. In DNA, the CDR3 is TGCAGCGTTGATCTGGGGGGGGCTAACTATGGCTACACCTTC.

The genes are TRBV11-2 and TRBJ1-6, with D possibly matching TRBD1 (6 bases). V was shortened by 5 bases and J by 10 bases, with 24 bases between the two germline ends. CDR1 is SGHAT, CDR2 FQNNGV, per germline. This CDR3 is built from 17 residues. The chain's CDR3 is CASSPVPGGTTTSPLHF. DNA of the CDR3: TGTGCCAGCAGCCCCGTTCCTGGGGGCACCACGACCTCACCCCTCCACTTT.

The rearrangement uses TRBV7-3 and TRBJ2-7; 7 bases fit TRBD2. The V gene end was trimmed by 4 bases and the J gene end by 6 bases; junction bases not matched to a gene: 6. CDR1 is SGHTA, CDR2 FQGTGA, per germline. This CDR3 spans 13 amino acids. The CDR3 DNA sequence: TGTGCCAGCAGCTCTGGACTAGTAGGCGAGCAGTACTTC. Translation gives CASSSGLVGEQYF.

The V call is TRBV30, the J call TRBJ2-5; 8 bases line up with TRBD2. The junction had 12 bases not matched to a gene; V was cut back by 5 bases and J by 7 bases. The CDR3 is made up of 14 amino acids. Germline V lookup: CDR1 GTSNPN, CDR2 SVGIG (reference sequence). CDR3 amino acids: CAWEGIAGTGTQYF. The CDR3 region has the DNA TGTGCCTGGGAGGGTATAGCGGGAACCGGGACCCAGTACTTC.

This chain links TRBV14 with TRBJ1-2; D remains ambiguous. V was pared by 1 base and J by 5 bases, with 17 bases between. The CDR3 length is 16 residues. Germline V gives CDR1 SGHDN, CDR2 FVKESK. Here the CDR3 DNA reads TGTGCCAGCAGCCAAGGGGCCCAGCCCCAACCTTATGGCTACACCTTC. Protein product: CASSQGAQPQPYGYTF.

The J gene is TRBJ1-1, the V gene TRBV28, with D tentatively TRBD1 (6 bases). Germline V gives CDR1 MDHEN, CDR2 SYDVKM. This CDR3 has 16 amino acids. Trimming took 6 bases from V and 1 from J, leaving 18 bases between them. The CDR3, as DNA: TGTGCCAGCAGCTCTCCCCCGGGACATAAGAACACTGAAGCTTTCTTT. Translated: CASSSPPGHKNTEAFF.

The V and J genes are TRBV18 and TRBJ2-1, with D perhaps matching TRBD2 (5 bases). The CDR3 length is 14 residues. Per the germline V gene, CDR1 is KGHSH and CDR2 is LQKENI. The V end was cut by 1 base, the J end by 3 bases, with 7 bases between. Here the CDR3 reads CASSPRLNYNEQFF. The CDR3 region has the DNA TGTGCCAGCTCACCACGACTAAACTACAATGAGCAGTTCTTC.

The chain is built from TRBV28 and TRBJ2-1; maybe TRBD1 (6 bases). Germline V gene lookup returns CDR1 MDHEN and CDR2 SYDVKM. Trimming removed 7 bases from V and 0 bases from J, with 16 bases in between. The CDR3 contains 16 residues. The CDR3 sequence: CASIPQGRSSYNEQFF. The CDR3 DNA is TGTGCCAGCATTCCCCAGGGGCGTAGCTCCTACAATGAGCAGTTCTTC.

J is TRBJ1-1 and V is TRBV19; D remains unclear. The CDR3 covers 13 residues. CDR1 is LNHDA and CDR2 is SQIVND in the germline V gene (reference sequence). Deletions cut 4 bases from V and 1 base from J, with 7 bases between. The CDR3 DNA is TGTGCCAGTAGTACCCAGGAGAACACTGAAGCTTTCTTT. It translates to CASSTQENTEAFF.

The gene calls are TRBV7-2 and TRBJ2-7, with 11 bases fitting TRBD2. This CDR3 spans 17 amino acids. Per the germline V gene, CDR1 is SGHTA and CDR2 is FQGNSA. The junction had 5 bases not matched to a gene; V was cut back by 1 base and J by 0 bases. DNA for the CDR3: TGTGCCAGCAGCTTAGGACTAGCGGGGTACCTCTCCTACGAGCAGTACTTC. Translated, it gives CASSLGLAGYLSYEQYF.

The chain employs TRBV11-2 and TRBJ2-1; D not resolved. Germline assignment: CDR1 SGHAT and CDR2 FQNNGV. V gave up 1 base and J gave up 9 bases, with 7 bases separating them. The CDR3 totals 12 residues. Here the CDR3 reads CASSLGPLEQFF. As DNA, the CDR3 is TGTGCCAGCAGCTTAGGGCCCCTTGAGCAGTTCTTC.

The CDR3 region is CSVPGQGTGELFF. The CDR3 coding sequence is TGCAGCGTTCCGGGACAGGGGACCGGGGAGCTGTTTTTT. This chain joins TRBV29-1 and TRBJ2-2; 10 bases line up with TRBD1. The CDR3 has 13 residues. Germline V gene data show CDR1 as SQVTM and CDR2 as ANQGSEA. V lost 5 bases and J lost 5; bases outside the gene matches: 2.

CDR3 region: CASSIVDSHSYEQYF. The DNA of the CDR3 is TGTGCCAGTAGTATAGTTGACAGCCACTCCTACGAGCAGTACTTC. The chain employs TRBV19 and TRBJ2-7; possibly TRBD1 for D (5 bases). With 1 base removed from V and 0 bases from J, the gap between germline ends came to 10 bases. CDR1 and CDR2 from the germline V gene are LNHDA and SQIVND (reference sequence). The CDR3 covers 15 residues.

This clone was counted a few times. The V gene is TRBV4-1, the J gene TRBJ1-4, with 9 nucleotides matching TRBD1. Trimming at V came to 2 bases and at J to 3 bases, leaving 7 bases not matched to a gene. This CDR3 is built from 17 residues. CDR1 and CDR2 (germline): MGHRA, YSYEKL. Here the CDR3 DNA reads TGCGCCAGCAGCCAACCCCGACAGGGGGGGGCTAATGAAAAACTGTTTTTT. Translation gives CASSQPRQGGANEKLFF.

The chain employs TRBV29-1 and TRBJ1-2; D uncertain. Trimming took 7 bases from V and 4 from J, leaving 16 bases between them. Germline CDR1 SQVTM, CDR2 ANQGSEA. The CDR3 spans 13 residues. The chain's CDR3 is CSASQPGGYGYTF. CDR3 nucleotide sequence: TGCAGCGCTTCGCAACCGGGAGGCTATGGCTACACCTTC.

This CDR3 is CASSVQRGGRKGVSYNEQFF. The CDR3, as DNA: TGTGCCAGCAGCGTCCAGCGGGGGGGCCGGAAGGGTGTCTCCTACAATGAGCAGTTCTTC. The chain joins TRBV9 to TRBJ2-1, with 10 bases fitting TRBD2. The CDR3 runs to 20 residues. V shed 2 bases, J shed 0 bases, and the junction held 14 bases outside the gene matches. Germline V gives CDR1 SGDLS, CDR2 YYNGEE. Variable domain in full (rest from reference TRBV9 and TRBJ2-1): DSGVTQTPKHLITATGQRVTLRCSPRSGDLSVYWYQQSLDQGLQFLIQYYNGEERAKGNILERFSAQQFPDLHSELNLSSLELGDSALYFCASSVQRGGRKGVSYNEQFFGPGTRLTVL.

This clone was observed a single time. The V and J genes are TRBV3-1 (or the pseudogene TRBV3-2) and TRBJ2-7; D remains unclear. Germline values: CDR1 LGHDT, CDR2 YNNKEL (reference sequence). This CDR3 has 11 amino acids. Deletions cut 0 bases from V and 6 bases from J, with 3 bases between. DNA for the CDR3: TGTGCCAGCAGCCAAGACTGCGAGCAGTACTTC. This translates into CASSQDCEQYF.

The chain couples TRBV5-1 to TRBJ1-1; 8 positions match TRBD1. From germline, CDR1 is SGHRS and CDR2 YFSETQ. The CDR3 is made up of 14 amino acids. The junction had 3 bases not matched to a gene; V was cut back by 4 bases and J by 1 base. The CDR3 DNA reads TGCGCCAGCAGCGGCGGACAGGGGAACACTGAAGCTTTCTTT. It yields the protein CASSGGQGNTEAFF.

The chain has TRBV10-3 and TRBJ2-5; D is undetermined. Germline loops: CDR1 ENHRY, CDR2 SYGVKD. Deletions cut 6 bases from V and 2 bases from J, with 7 bases between. The CDR3 contains 12 residues. The CDR3 region is CAISQLQETQYF. The CDR3 region has the DNA TGTGCCATCAGCCAGTTGCAAGAGACCCAGTACTTC.

The V gene is TRBV7-9, the J gene TRBJ1-6; 11 nucleotides agree with TRBD1. V trimming: 3 bases; J trimming: 5 bases; junction bases outside the gene matches: 6. CDR1 and CDR2 from the germline V gene are SEHNR and FQNEAQ (reference sequence). The CDR3 is 17 residues long. The CDR3 here is CASSLEGTGGNNSPLHF. The CDR3 region has the DNA TGTGCCAGCAGCTTGGAGGGGACAGGGGGAAATAATTCACCCCTCCACTTT.